This TCR beta chain was captured in a study of CXCR3-negative and CXCR3-positive naive CD8 T cells. The libraries of TRB cDNA were constructed through 5' RACE using UMI labels. From the 5' RACE reads, TCRdb lists one entry per CDR3 protein and no DNA. There are some 39,000 distinct CDR3 sequences in the sample, with around 1.9% held by the top ten. The study, taken as a whole, reports: Researchers report that CXCR3-positive naive cells carry more hydrophobic TRB CDR3s than CXCR3-negative naive cells.

Of note for this clonotype: Its antigen is unidentified.

The germline CDR1 and CDR2 sequences are LGHDT and YNNKEL (reference sequence). The CDR3 is 16 amino acids. V usage is TRBV3-1 and J usage is TRBJ2-7; TCRdb outputs TRBD1, but without DNA this stays unchecked. The receptor's source is a human donor in good health. Some clones in this sample may be carry-over from other donors' samples. Sample: naive CXCR3- CD8+ T cells from blood. Subset here: CD45RO-CCR7+CD27+CD95- naive CD8+ T cells lacking CXCR3 (TNR3-). CDR3 amino acids: CASSQGTPWGTYEQYF.